The next 2 T cell receptor beta chains were all read from a single sample in a study of blood T cell repertoires in COVID-19 (dated by TCRdb to 2018 to 2021). Receptor libraries were prepared by the immunoSEQ multiplex PCR assay. TCRdb obtained this table from immuneACCESS and retained in-frame rearrangements with V and J assigned. These tables miss some clones; where compared with another copy, unresolved V genes account for less than half of the shortfall, and the remainder is unexplained. The sample yields 90,000 to 120,000 clones; roughly nine tenths were counted once. The ten largest clonotypes hold roughly 5.3% of the sample. Sample: peripheral blood. These receptors all come from a human donor in a cohort sampled during active COVID-19.

The CDR3 protein is CASSLSGTQYF. CDR3 sequence (DNA): TGTGCCAGCAGTTTAAGCGGTACGCAGTATTTT. The chain employs TRBV28 and TRBJ2-3; possibly TRBD2 for D (5 bases). Per the germline V gene, CDR1 is MDHEN and CDR2 is SYDVKM. The CDR3 runs to 11 residues. Deletions cut 2 bases from V and 8 bases from J, with 5 bases between.

This chain uses TRBV29-1 with TRBJ1-1, with a tentative D call TRBD1 (5 bases). V lost 6 bases and J 4 bases, leaving 18 bases between the germline ends. Per germline, CDR1 SQVTM and CDR2 ANQGSEA. This CDR3 contains 14 residues. CDR3 in amino acids: CSVAEGTGGTEAFF. CDR3 nucleotide sequence: TGCAGCGTCGCGGAAGGAACCGGGGGCACTGAAGCTTTCTTT.